A selection of T cell receptor beta chains follows, all from one sample in a study of a mutant IDH1 vaccine in newly diagnosed glioma. This table comes from immunoSEQ multiplex PCR, and its TCRdb copy is limited to in-frame clones, with some not included. Found here are about 64,000 clones, 60% to 75% of them singletons; the top ten hold roughly 5%. Their cognate antigens are unknown. Source: PBMCs, taken from a glioma patient whose treatment included an IDH1 peptide vaccine. The receptors here all came from a man aged 45-65 years with glioma. The CDR3 runs from the conserved cysteine through the conserved F or W. The D gene is left open where the match is weak. A clone size is listed for some rows: how often the clone was seen (once, few, many), or a class if it is expanded.

CDR3nt	CDR3aa	d_gene	abundance	j_gene	v_gene
TGTGCCAGCAGCTTAGAAGGACAGGGAAGTGAGCAGTTCTTC	CASSLEGQGSEQFF	TRBD1	NA	TRBJ2-1	TRBV7-9
TGCAGCGTCCTCAGAAGGGACACAGATACGCAGTATTTT	CSVLRRDTDTQYF	NA	NA	TRBJ2-3	TRBV29-1
TGCGCCAGCAGCTTGGCCGGGATTGGAGTCACTGAAGCTTTCTTT	CASSLAGIGVTEAFF	NA	NA	TRBJ1-1	TRBV5-1
TGCGCCAGCAGCTTGGCCCCGGGGGATAGCAATCAGCCCCAGCATTTT	CASSLAPGDSNQPQHF	NA	NA	TRBJ1-5	TRBV5-1
TGTGCCAGCAGCCCCGACCCGACGGGGCCCGTCCTGACTTTC	CASSPDPTGPVLTF	NA	NA	TRBJ2-6	TRBV11-2
TGTGCCTGGAGTCTAGCGGACTACAATGAGCAGTTCTTC	CAWSLADYNEQFF	TRBD2	NA	TRBJ2-1	TRBV30
TGTGCCAGCAGTTTCCTCGGACAGGGGGGACCTCCTTCCTACGAGCAGTACTTC	CASSFLGQGGPPSYEQYF	TRBD1	NA	TRBJ2-7	TRBV28
TGTGCCAGCAGTTTATCAACAGACCACAATCAGCCCCAGCATTTT	CASSLSTDHNQPQHF	NA	NA	TRBJ1-5	TRBV27
TGTGCCAGTATGAGCGGGGGGGTTTTTGAGCAGTTCTTC	CASMSGGVFEQFF	TRBD2	NA	TRBJ2-1	TRBV27
TGTGCCAGCAGTTCTTGGGGGACTGCCTACGAGCAGTACTTC	CASSSWGTAYEQYF	NA	once	TRBJ2-7	TRBV6-5
TGTGCCAGCAGTGAAGAGAATGACAGGGCGCCGATCCACGAGCAGTACTTC	CASSEENDRAPIHEQYF	TRBD1	NA	TRBJ2-7	TRBV2
TGCGCCAGCAGCCTCAGGGGTATGAATGAAAAACTGTTTTTT	CASSLRGMNEKLFF	NA	once	TRBJ1-4	TRBV5-1
TGTGCCAGCTGTCCAGCGGGGGGGACCAATGAGCAGTTCTTC	CASCPAGGTNEQFF	TRBD2	NA	TRBJ2-1	TRBV7-2
TGCAGCGTTTTACAGGGGTGGAACACTGAAGCTTTCTTT	CSVLQGWNTEAFF	TRBD1	NA	TRBJ1-1	TRBV29-1
TGTGCCAGCAGCTTAGGGAGCGGAGGGACCCAGTACTTC	CASSLGSGGTQYF	NA	NA	TRBJ2-5	TRBV7-3
TGTGCCAGCAGCGTAGAAGGTAGCGGGGGGACCTTTAACAATGAGCAGTTCTTC	CASSVEGSGGTFNNEQFF	TRBD2	NA	TRBJ2-1	TRBV9
TGTGCCACCCAGGGGGGGGGCGACTACGAGCAGTACTTC	CATQGGGDYEQYF	NA	NA	TRBJ2-7	TRBV2
TGCGCCAGCAGCCTTCGACTAGCGGGGGCCTACAATGAGCAGTTCTTC	CASSLRLAGAYNEQFF	TRBD2	once	TRBJ2-1	TRBV4-3
TGTGCCAGCAGCGTAGCCCCGGGACAGACTACGGGAACCCTCCACTTT	CASSVAPGQTTGTLHF	TRBD1	NA	TRBJ1-6	TRBV9
TGTGCCAGTAGTAGGGACAGCGGCTCTGGGGCCAACGTCCTGACTTTC	CASSRDSGSGANVLTF	TRBD1	NA	TRBJ2-6	TRBV19
TGTGCCTCTAGGCTGCGGCCAGGGTTTAATGCTCGATATGGCTACACCTTC	CASRLRPGFNARYGYTF	NA	NA	TRBJ1-2	TRBV30
TGTGCCAGCAGCCAAGCGTTGCGGGGGGCCTCCTACAATGAGCAGTTCTTC	CASSQALRGASYNEQFF	TRBD2	NA	TRBJ2-1	TRBV14
TGCGCCAGCAGCCTATACCGGGACCCAATTCAAATGAGCTCCTACAATGAGCAGTTCTTC	CASSLYRDPIQMSSYNEQFF	NA	NA	TRBJ2-1	TRBV4-3
TGCGCCAGCAGTCCTATCCGGGACAGCAATGAGGATACGCAGTATTTT	CASSPIRDSNEDTQYF	TRBD1	few	TRBJ2-3	TRBV10-1
TGTGCCAGCAGTTTAGTTGGCGGGGGGGTTCCCGGGGAGCTGTTTTTT	CASSLVGGGVPGELFF	TRBD2	NA	TRBJ2-2	TRBV28
TGTGCCAGTAGTATGTCGGGAGAGACCCAGTACTTC	CASSMSGETQYF	NA	NA	TRBJ2-5	TRBV19
TGTGCCAGCAGTGAATGGGTTAACACTGAAGCTTTCTTT	CASSEWVNTEAFF	NA	NA	TRBJ1-1	TRBV2
TGTGCCAGCAGTGAATCACTCAGGGCACGCGAGCAGTACTTC	CASSESLRAREQYF	NA	NA	TRBJ2-7	TRBV6-1
TGTGCCAGTAGTCCCCGGGGAATAGGGGGGACCGGGGAGCTGTTTTTT	CASSPRGIGGTGELFF	NA	once	TRBJ2-2	TRBV19
TGTGCCAGCAGTTTTGAGGGGGCAAATCAGCCCCAGCATTTT	CASSFEGANQPQHF	TRBD1	NA	TRBJ1-5	TRBV7-9
TGTGCCAGCAGCTTGGCGGACACCAAGCAGTACTTC	CASSLADTKQYF	NA	NA	TRBJ2-7	TRBV13
TGCAGCGTTTCGGGCACTGAAGCTTTCTTT	CSVSGTEAFF	NA	NA	TRBJ1-1	TRBV29-1
TGTGCCAGCAGCCCAGCAAGCCGATCGGACTATGGCTACACCTTC	CASSPASRSDYGYTF	NA	NA	TRBJ1-2	TRBV9
TGTGCCAGCAGCTCCCTTATGAACACTGAAGCTTTCTTT	CASSSLMNTEAFF	NA	NA	TRBJ1-1	TRBV9
TGTGCCAGCAGCGTAGATGCAGGGGGTGCCTATGGCTACACCTTC	CASSVDAGGAYGYTF	TRBD1	NA	TRBJ1-2	TRBV9
TGCGCCAGCCTCGGGACAGGGGGCTTTGGCTACACCTTC	CASLGTGGFGYTF	TRBD1	NA	TRBJ1-2	TRBV10-2
TGTGCCTGCTACCCCGCTACAGGAGTTGCAACTAATGAAAAACTGTTTTTT	CACYPATGVATNEKLFF	NA	NA	TRBJ1-4	TRBV30
TGTGCCAGTAGTCCCTCCATGAACACTGAAGCTTTCTTT	CASSPSMNTEAFF	NA	NA	TRBJ1-1	TRBV19
TGCGCCAGCAGCTTGGATGGGCAGGGGGTTAACGACGAGCAGTACTTC	CASSLDGQGVNDEQYF	TRBD1	NA	TRBJ2-7	TRBV5-1
TGTGCCAGCAGTTACTCGCGGGGAAGGGGCTATGGCTACACCTTC	CASSYSRGRGYGYTF	NA	NA	TRBJ1-2	TRBV6-5
TGTGCCAGCAGTTTGATAGCCTCGGGCACTGAAGCTTTCTTT	CASSLIASGTEAFF	NA	NA	TRBJ1-1	TRBV28
TGTGCCAGCAGTTTATCAACGGGGTTCGGAGAGACCCAGTACTTC	CASSLSTGFGETQYF	NA	NA	TRBJ2-5	TRBV27
TGTGCCAGCTCAGGAGTAAGCAGGGGGCTCGAATACGAGCAGTACTTC	CASSGVSRGLEYEQYF	TRBD1	NA	TRBJ2-7	TRBV18
TGTGCCAGCAGCTCCGGGGAACCAGGGGCCTACGAGCAGTACTTC	CASSSGEPGAYEQYF	NA	few	TRBJ2-7	TRBV9
TGTGCCATCAGTGAGTCGGGGACAGCCTACGAGCAGTACTTC	CAISESGTAYEQYF	TRBD1	NA	TRBJ2-7	TRBV10-3
TGTGCCAGCAGCTCAGGACAGGGTAACTACGAGCAGTACTTC	CASSSGQGNYEQYF	TRBD1	NA	TRBJ2-7	TRBV7-8
TGTGCCAGCGCCATTACCGGGACGAACTATGGCTACACCTTC	CASAITGTNYGYTF	NA	few	TRBJ1-2	TRBV6-5
TGTGCCAGCAGCTCTACGACAGGGTACTACAATGAGCAGTTCTTC	CASSSTTGYYNEQFF	TRBD1	NA	TRBJ2-1	TRBV5-6
TGTGCCAGCAGCTTAGGGTACGGGGGGAGAACCTACAATGAGCAGTTCTTC	CASSLGYGGRTYNEQFF	TRBD2	NA	TRBJ2-1	TRBV7-9
TGTGCCAGCAGCCACCCGACAGGGGGGGGTTACAATGAGCAGTTCTTC	CASSHPTGGGYNEQFF	TRBD1	few	TRBJ2-1	TRBV7-9
TGTGCCAGCGCCAAGGGGACCAGCAGCACCGGGGAGCTGTTTTTT	CASAKGTSSTGELFF	NA	NA	TRBJ2-2	TRBV9
TGTGCCAGCAGCTTAACGGGTCGGTCCGCGAACACCGGGGAGCTGTTTTTT	CASSLTGRSANTGELFF	NA	NA	TRBJ2-2	TRBV7-3